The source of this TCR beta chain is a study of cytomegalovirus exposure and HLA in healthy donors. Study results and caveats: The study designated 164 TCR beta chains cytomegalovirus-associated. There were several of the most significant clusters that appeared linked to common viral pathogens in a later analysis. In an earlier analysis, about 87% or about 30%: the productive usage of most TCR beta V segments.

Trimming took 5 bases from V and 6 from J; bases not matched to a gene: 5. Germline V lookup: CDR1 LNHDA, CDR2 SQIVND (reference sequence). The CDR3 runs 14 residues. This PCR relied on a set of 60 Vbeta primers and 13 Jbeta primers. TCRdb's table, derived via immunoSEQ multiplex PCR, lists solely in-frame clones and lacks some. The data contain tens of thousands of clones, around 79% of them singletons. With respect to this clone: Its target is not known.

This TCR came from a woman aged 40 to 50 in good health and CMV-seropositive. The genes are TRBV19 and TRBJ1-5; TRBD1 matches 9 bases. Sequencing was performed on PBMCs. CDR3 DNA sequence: TGTGCCAGTAGTGAGGACAGGGGTGTTCAGCCCCAGCATTTT. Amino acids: CASSEDRGVQPQHF.